In this sample, the clone carrying this T cell receptor beta chain turned up a few times. Its antigen is unknown. This sample was taken from a study of identifying expanded T cells in peripheral blood. Broader study findings: Technical replicates showed around 1.1 changed clones; approximately 2 weeks roughly 18; four weeks 19.

Produced via immunoSEQ multiplex PCR; TCRdb's table is partial and in-frame only. The sample lists more than 65,000 clones; about 89% were seen once. During the collection period, no donor immune events like infections were recorded. Germline values: CDR1 MGHRA, CDR2 YSYEKL. The trim removed 0 bases at V and 4 bases at J, leaving 2 bases unmatched. This CDR3 region has 17 residues. This chain links TRBV4-1 with TRBJ1-6, with 11 bases that match TRBD1. The clonotype comes from a person aged 18-70 years in good health. The sample taken for sequencing was blood. In DNA, the CDR3 is TGCGCCAGCAGCCAAGACGGGACAGGGGGATATAATTCACCCCTCCACTTT. Residues: CASSQDGTGGYNSPLHF.